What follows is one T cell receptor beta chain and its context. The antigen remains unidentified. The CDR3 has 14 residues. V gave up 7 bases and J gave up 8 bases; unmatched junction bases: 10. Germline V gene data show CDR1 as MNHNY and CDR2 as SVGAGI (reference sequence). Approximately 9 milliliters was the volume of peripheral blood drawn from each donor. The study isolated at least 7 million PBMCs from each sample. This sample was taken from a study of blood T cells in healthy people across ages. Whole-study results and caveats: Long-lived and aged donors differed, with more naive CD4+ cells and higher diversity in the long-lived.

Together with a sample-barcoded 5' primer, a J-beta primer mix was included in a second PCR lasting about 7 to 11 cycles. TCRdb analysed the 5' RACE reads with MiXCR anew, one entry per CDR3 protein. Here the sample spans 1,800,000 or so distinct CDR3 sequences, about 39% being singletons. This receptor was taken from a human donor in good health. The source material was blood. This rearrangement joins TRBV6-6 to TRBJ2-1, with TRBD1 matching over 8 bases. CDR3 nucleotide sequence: TGTGCCAGCAATGGACAGGGAGAACCCGATGAGCAGTTCTTC. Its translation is CASNGQGEPDEQFF.